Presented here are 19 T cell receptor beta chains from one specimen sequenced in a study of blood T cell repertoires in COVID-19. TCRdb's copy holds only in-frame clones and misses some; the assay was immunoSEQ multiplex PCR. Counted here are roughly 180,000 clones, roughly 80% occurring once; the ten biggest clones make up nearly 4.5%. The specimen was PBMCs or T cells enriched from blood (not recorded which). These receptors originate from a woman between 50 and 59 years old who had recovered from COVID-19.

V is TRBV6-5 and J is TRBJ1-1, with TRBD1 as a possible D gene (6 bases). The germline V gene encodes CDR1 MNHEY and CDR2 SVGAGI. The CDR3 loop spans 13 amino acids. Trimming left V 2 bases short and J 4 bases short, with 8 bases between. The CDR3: CASSYGQSTEAFF. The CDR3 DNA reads TGTGCCAGCAGTTACGGACAGTCCACTGAAGCTTTCTTT.

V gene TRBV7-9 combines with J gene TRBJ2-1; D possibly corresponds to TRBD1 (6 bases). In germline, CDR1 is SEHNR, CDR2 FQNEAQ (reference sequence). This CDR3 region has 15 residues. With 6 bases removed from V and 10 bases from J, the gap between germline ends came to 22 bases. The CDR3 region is CASSSWDTSAQEQFF. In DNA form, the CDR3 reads TGTGCCAGCAGTTCTTGGGACACCTCGGCTCAAGAGCAGTTCTTC.

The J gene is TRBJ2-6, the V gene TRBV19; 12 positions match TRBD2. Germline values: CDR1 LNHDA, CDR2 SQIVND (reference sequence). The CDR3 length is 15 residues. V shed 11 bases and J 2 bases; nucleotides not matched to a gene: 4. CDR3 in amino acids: CAGGLAGPGANVLTF. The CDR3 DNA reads TGTGCCGGAGGACTAGCGGGACCTGGGGCCAACGTCCTGACTTTC.

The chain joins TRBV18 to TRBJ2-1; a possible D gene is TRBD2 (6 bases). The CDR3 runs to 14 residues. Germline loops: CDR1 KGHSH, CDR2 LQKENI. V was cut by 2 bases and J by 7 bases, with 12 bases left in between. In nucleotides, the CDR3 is TGTGCCAGCTCACCAAGGTCTGGGGGGAATGAGCAGTTCTTC. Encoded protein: CASSPRSGGNEQFF.

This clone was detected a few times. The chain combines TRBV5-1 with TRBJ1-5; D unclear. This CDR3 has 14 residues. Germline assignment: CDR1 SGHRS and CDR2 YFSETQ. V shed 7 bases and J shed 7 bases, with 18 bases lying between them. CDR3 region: CASSLGGREQPQHF. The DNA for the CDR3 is TGCGCCAGCTCCCTGGGAGGGCGCGAGCAGCCCCAGCATTTT.

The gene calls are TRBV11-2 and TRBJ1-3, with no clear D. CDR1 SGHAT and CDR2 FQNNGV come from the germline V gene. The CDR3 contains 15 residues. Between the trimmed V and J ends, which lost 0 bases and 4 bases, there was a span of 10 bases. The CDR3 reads CASSLEDGYGNTIYF. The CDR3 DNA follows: TGTGCCAGCAGCTTAGAAGACGGGTACGGAAACACCATATATTTT.

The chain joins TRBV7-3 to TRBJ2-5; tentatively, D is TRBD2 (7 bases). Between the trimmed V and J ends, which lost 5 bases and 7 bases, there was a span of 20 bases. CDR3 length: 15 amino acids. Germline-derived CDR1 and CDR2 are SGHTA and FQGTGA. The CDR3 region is CASSPWAGAQRTQYF. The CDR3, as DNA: TGTGCCAGCAGCCCCTGGGCGGGGGCACAACGGACCCAGTACTTC. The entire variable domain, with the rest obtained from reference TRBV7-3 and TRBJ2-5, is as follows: GAGVSQTPSNKVTEKGKYVELRCDPISGHTALYWYRQSLGQGPEFLIYFQGTGAADDSGLPNDRFFAVRPEGSVSTLKIQRTERGDSAVYLCASSPWAGAQRTQYFGPGTRLLVL.

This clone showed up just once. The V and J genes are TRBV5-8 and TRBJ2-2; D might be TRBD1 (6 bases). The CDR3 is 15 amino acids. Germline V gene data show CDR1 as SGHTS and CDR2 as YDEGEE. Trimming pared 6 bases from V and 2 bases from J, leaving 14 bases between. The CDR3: CASTPGVVNTGELFF. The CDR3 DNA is TGTGCCAGCACCCCAGGGGTCGTCAACACCGGGGAGCTGTTTTTT.

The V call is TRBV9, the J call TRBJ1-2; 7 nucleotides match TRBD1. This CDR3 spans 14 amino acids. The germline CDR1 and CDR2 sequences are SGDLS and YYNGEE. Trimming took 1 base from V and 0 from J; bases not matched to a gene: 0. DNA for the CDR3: TGTGCCAGCAGCGTACAGGGGGCTAACTATGGCTACACCTTC. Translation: CASSVQGANYGYTF.

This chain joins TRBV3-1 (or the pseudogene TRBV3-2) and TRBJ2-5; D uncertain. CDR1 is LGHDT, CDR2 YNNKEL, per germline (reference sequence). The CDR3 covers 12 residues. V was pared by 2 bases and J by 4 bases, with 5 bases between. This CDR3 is CASSQNRETQYF. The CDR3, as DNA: TGTGCCAGCAGCCAAAATAGAGAGACCCAGTACTTC.

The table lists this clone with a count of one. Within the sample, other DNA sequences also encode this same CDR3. The CDR3 loop reads CASSYSGQGGYGYTF. The DNA of the CDR3 is TGTGCCAGCAGTTACAGCGGACAGGGAGGCTATGGCTACACCTTC. This rearrangement joins TRBV6-5 to TRBJ1-2; 8 bases line up with TRBD1. Germline V gives CDR1 MNHEY, CDR2 SVGAGI. J lost 4 bases, V lost 2 bases, and 6 bases had no gene match. This CDR3 has 15 residues.

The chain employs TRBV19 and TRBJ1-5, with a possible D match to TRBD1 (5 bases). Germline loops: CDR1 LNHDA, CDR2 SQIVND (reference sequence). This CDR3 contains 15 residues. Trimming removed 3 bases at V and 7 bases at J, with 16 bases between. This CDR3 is CASSMFRQGGQPQHF. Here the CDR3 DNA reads TGTGCCAGTAGTATGTTCCGGCAGGGAGGGCAGCCCCAGCATTTT.

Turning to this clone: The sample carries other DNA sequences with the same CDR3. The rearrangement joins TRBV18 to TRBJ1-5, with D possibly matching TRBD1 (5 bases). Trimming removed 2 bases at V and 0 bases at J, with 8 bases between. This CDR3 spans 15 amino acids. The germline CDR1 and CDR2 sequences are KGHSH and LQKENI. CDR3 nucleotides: TGTGCCAGCTCACCATCAACAGGTAGCAATCAGCCCCAGCATTTT. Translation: CASSPSTGSNQPQHF.

The CDR3 loop reads CASSVDRVWGLETQYF. The CDR3 region has the DNA TGTGCCAGCAGCGTGGACAGGGTGTGGGGTTTGGAGACCCAGTACTTC. The J gene is TRBJ2-5, the V gene TRBV5-4; 8 positions match TRBD1. V lost 4 bases to trimming and J lost 5 bases; unmatched junction nucleotides: 13. CDR3 length equals 16 residues. Germline V gene data show CDR1 as SGHNT and CDR2 as YYREEE (reference sequence).

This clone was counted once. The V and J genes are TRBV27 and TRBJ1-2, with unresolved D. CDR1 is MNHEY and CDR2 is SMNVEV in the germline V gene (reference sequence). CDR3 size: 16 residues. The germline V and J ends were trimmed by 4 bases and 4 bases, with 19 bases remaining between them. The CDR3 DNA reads TGTGCCAGCAGTTCCCCCTCGGCTGGGCAGCCCTATGGCTACACCTTC. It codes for CASSSPSAGQPYGYTF.

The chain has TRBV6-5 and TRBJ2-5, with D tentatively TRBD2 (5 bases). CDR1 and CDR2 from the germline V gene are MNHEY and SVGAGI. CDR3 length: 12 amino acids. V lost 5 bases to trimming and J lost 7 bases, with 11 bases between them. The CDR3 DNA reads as TGTGCCAGCAGTCCGGGATCAGGGACCCAGTACTTC. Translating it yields CASSPGSGTQYF.

CDR3 in DNA: TGCGCCAGCAGCCATAACAGGGAAAGGGCTAATGAAAAACTGTTTTTT. Translated: CASSHNRERANEKLFF. This chain links TRBV10-2 with TRBJ1-4; weak D call: TRBD1 (6 bases). Trimming took off 6 bases at V and 3 bases at J, with 17 bases between the two ends. Germline CDR1 WSHSY, CDR2 SAAADI. There are 16 residues in the CDR3.

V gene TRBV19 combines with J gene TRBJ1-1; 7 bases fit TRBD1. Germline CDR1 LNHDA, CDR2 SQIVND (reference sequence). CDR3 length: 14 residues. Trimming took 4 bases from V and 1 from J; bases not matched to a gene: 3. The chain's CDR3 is CASSTDRWNTEAFF. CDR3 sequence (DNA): TGTGCCAGTAGTACGGACAGGTGGAACACTGAAGCTTTCTTT.

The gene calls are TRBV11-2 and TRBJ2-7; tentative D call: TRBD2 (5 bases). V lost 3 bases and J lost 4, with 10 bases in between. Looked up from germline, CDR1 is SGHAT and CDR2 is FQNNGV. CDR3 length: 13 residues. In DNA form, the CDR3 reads TGTGCCAGCAGCTTCAGCGGTCTTTACGAGCAGTACGTC. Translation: CASSFSGLYEQYV.